This T cell receptor (beta chain) was recovered during a study of T cell changes during pregnancy in multiple sclerosis (dated by TCRdb to about 2019). Concerning the study at large: The study examined how the T cell repertoire changed over the course of pregnancy in women with multiple sclerosis.

Receptors were amplified or captured by the immunoSEQ multiplex PCR assay. This immuneACCESS table, as held by TCRdb, lists in-frame sequences with V and J called but not all clones. Of the missing ones, under half trace to an unresolved V gene in checked studies; the others have no known cause. This sample holds more than 30,000 clones; 85% to 95% were observed only once. The ten largest clones represent 1.2% of the sample. The CDR3 covers 13 residues, taking in both the cysteine and the phenylalanine. Here the CDR3 DNA is all that survives: 39 bases in frame from base 1. CDR1 LNHDA and CDR2 SQIVND are derived from the germline V gene (reference sequence). Cut back by 8 bases and 4 bases, the V and J ends lie 15 bases apart. A remark on this clone: The specificity of this receptor is unknown. No base-level quality is on record; no much larger clone is a single base apart.

The chain couples TRBV19 to TRBJ2-7; perhaps TRBD2 is the D gene, with 5 bases matching. The sequence came from a female donor with multiple sclerosis, enrolled in a pregnancy study. The sequencing sample was made of PBMCs (not recorded whether the cells were cultured). The encoded CDR3 is CASGGQALYEQYF. DNA sequence: TGTGCCAGTGGCGGGCAGGCATTGTACGAGCAGTACTTC.